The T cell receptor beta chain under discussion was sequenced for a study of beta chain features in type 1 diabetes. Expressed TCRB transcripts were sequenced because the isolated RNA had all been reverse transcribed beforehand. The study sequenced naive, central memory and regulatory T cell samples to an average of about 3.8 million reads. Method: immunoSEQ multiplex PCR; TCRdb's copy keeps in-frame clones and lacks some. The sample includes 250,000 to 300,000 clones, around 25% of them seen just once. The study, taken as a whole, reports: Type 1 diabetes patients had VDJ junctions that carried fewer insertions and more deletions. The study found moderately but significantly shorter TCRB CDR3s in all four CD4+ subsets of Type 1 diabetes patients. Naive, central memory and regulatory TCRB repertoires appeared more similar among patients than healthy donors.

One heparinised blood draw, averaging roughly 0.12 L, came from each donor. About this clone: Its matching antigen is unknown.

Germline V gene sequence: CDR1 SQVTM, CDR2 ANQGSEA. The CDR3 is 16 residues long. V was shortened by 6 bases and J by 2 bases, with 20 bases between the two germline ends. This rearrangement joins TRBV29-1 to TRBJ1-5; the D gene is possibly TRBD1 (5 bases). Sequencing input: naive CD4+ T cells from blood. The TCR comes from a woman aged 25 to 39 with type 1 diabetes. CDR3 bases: TGCAGCGTCCAACAGGTTGGGGTTTCTGGCAATCAGCCCCAGCATTTT. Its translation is CSVQQVGVSGNQPQHF.